These 22 T cell receptor beta chains were all obtained from the same sample, sequenced in a study of OX40 agonist ivuxolimab in advanced cancers. Method: immunoSEQ multiplex PCR; TCRdb's copy keeps in-frame clones and lacks some. The sample holds about 35,000 clones, roughly 89% seen once. The input for sequencing was CD4+ or CD8+ T cells sorted from blood, taken in a trial of the OX40 agonist ivuxolimab. These receptor sequences come from an adult with an advanced solid tumor such as melanoma, head and neck, liver or kidney cancer.

The chain has TRBV6-1 and TRBJ1-1, with D hard to call. The germline gives CDR1 MNHNS, CDR2 SASEGT. The CDR3 length is 13 residues. With 6 bases removed from V and 2 bases from J, the gap between germline ends came to 10 bases. In DNA form, the CDR3 reads TGTGCCAGCAGAACTCACATCAACACTGAAGCTTTCTTT. Translating it yields CASRTHINTEAFF.

This chain uses TRBV29-1 with TRBJ2-5, with D perhaps TRBD2 (6 bases). The CDR3 runs to 12 residues. Germline CDR1 reads SQVTM; CDR2 reads ANQGSEA. V was pared by 7 bases and J by 1 base, with 10 bases between. DNA for the CDR3: TGCAGCGCCCGGAGGGTCCAAGAGACCCAGTACTTC. Its protein product is CSARRVQETQYF.

J is TRBJ2-1 and V is TRBV6-5, with 10 bases that match TRBD2. The CDR3 has 16 residues. The germline CDR1 and CDR2 sequences are MNHEY and SVGAGI. Trimming removed 4 bases from V and 0 bases from J; junction bases left unmatched: 3. The CDR3 here is CASSSPSGSSYNEQFF. The DNA of the CDR3 is TGTGCCAGCAGTTCCCCTAGCGGGAGCTCCTACAATGAGCAGTTCTTC.

The chain recombines TRBV5-1 with TRBJ1-6; 7 bases agree with TRBD1. Germline assignment: CDR1 SGHRS and CDR2 YFSETQ. This CDR3 region has 15 residues. J gave up 9 bases and V 0 bases, and 6 bases lay outside the gene matches. The CDR3 DNA reads TGCGCCAGCAGCTTGGCGGTCCAGGGGGGTTCACCCCTCCACTTT. This codes for CASSLAVQGGSPLHF.

The table lists this clone with a count of one. The chain has TRBV5-1 and TRBJ1-3; the D gene is possibly TRBD1 (5 bases). Trimming removed 0 bases from V and 3 bases from J, with 10 bases in between. Looked up from germline, CDR1 is SGHRS and CDR2 is YFSETQ. The length of the CDR3 is 15 residues. Here the CDR3 reads CASSLVQGGGNTIYF. DNA of the CDR3: TGCGCCAGCAGCTTGGTTCAGGGTGGTGGAAACACCATATATTTT.

This chain links TRBV6-1 with TRBJ2-1; D is unclear. CDR1 is MNHNS, CDR2 SASEGT, per germline. The V end was cut by 5 bases, the J end by 3 bases, with 5 bases between. There are 12 residues in the CDR3. The CDR3 DNA follows: TGTGCCAGCAGTCCCGACTACAATGAGCAGTTCTTC. The encoded protein is CASSPDYNEQFF.

The chain employs TRBV5-1 and TRBJ1-3; D ambiguous. Germline loops: CDR1 SGHRS, CDR2 YFSETQ. V lost 4 bases and J 0 bases, leaving 8 bases between the germline ends. This CDR3 comprises 14 residues. CDR3 in DNA: TGCGCCAGCAGCCTAGGGAACTCTGGAAACACCATATATTTT. Its translation: CASSLGNSGNTIYF. Full variable domain (outside the CDR3, taken from reference TRBV5-1 and TRBJ1-3): KAGVTQTPRYLIKTRGQQVTLSCSPISGHRSVSWYQQTPGQGLQFLFEYFSETQRNKGNFPGRFSGRQFSNSRSEMNVSTLELGDSALYLCASSLGNSGNTIYFGEGSWLTVV.

This clone has just a few counts. Written as DNA, the CDR3 is TGTGCCAGCAGCCGCGGGACTAGCGGGGCAAAAGATACGCAGTATTTT. This encodes CASSRGTSGAKDTQYF. The gene calls are TRBV7-9 and TRBJ2-3; 13 bases are a match to TRBD2. This CDR3 spans 16 amino acids. Trimming removed 5 bases from V and 5 bases from J; junction bases left unmatched: 7. Per the germline V gene, CDR1 is SEHNR and CDR2 is FQNEAQ (reference sequence).

In nucleotides, the CDR3 is TGCAGCGCCCGGGATTCAGCAAAAAATGAGCAGTTCTTC. This encodes CSARDSAKNEQFF. The chain employs TRBV29-1 and TRBJ2-1; possible D gene TRBD2, 5 bases. Germline CDR1 is SQVTM and CDR2 is ANQGSEA. CDR3 length: 13 amino acids. Trimming took 7 bases from V and 7 from J, leaving 17 bases between them.

This CDR3 is CASSIAGTRENTIYF. The CDR3 DNA reads as TGTGCCAGTAGTATCGCGGGCACTCGGGAAAACACCATATATTTT. The rearrangement joins TRBV19 to TRBJ1-3; unclear D gene. V was trimmed by 3 bases and J by 6 bases, leaving 15 bases between them. CDR1 is LNHDA, CDR2 SQIVND, per germline (reference sequence). This CDR3 spans 15 amino acids.

The rearrangement links TRBV7-9 to TRBJ2-6; D unresolved. The CDR3 totals 17 residues. Germline CDR1 and CDR2: SEHNR and FQNEAQ (reference sequence). The V end was cut by 10 bases, the J end by 0 bases, with 19 bases between. The CDR3 is CATVRSRRSSGANVLTF. The CDR3, as DNA: TGTGCCACGGTCCGCAGCCGTCGGAGCTCTGGGGCCAACGTCCTGACTTTC.

The chain carries TRBV18 and TRBJ2-1; 8 positions agree with TRBD1. Germline V gene sequence: CDR1 KGHSH, CDR2 LQKENI. V shed 3 bases and J 6 bases; nucleotides not matched to a gene: 7. This CDR3 comprises 15 residues. The CDR3 DNA sequence: TGTGCCAGCTCACCGGAGACAGGGGTTGTCAATGAGCAGTTCTTC. Protein product: CASSPETGVVNEQFF.

The chain uses TRBV16 and TRBJ2-3; D unclear. The CDR3 is 13 amino acids. Germline loops: CDR1 KGHSY, CDR2 FQNENV. The ends were cut back, 1 base at V and 5 bases at J, with 7 bases in the middle. CDR3 in DNA: TGTGCCAGCAGCCAATTGGCGAGAGATACGCAGTATTTT. It encodes CASSQLARDTQYF.

CDR3 coding DNA: TGTGCCAGCAGCCCGGGACAGCCCTATGGCTACACCTTC. Its protein is CASSPGQPYGYTF. The J gene is TRBJ1-2, the V gene TRBV5-8, with 7 positions matching TRBD1. The V and J ends lost 4 bases and 4 bases, in that order; junction bases with no gene match: 4. This CDR3 has 13 amino acids. CDR1 and CDR2 from the germline V gene are SGHTS and YDEGEE.

V gene TRBV7-6 combines with J gene TRBJ2-5; D not resolved. CDR3 length: 15 residues. The V gene's germline CDR1 is SGHVS and CDR2 FNYEAQ. Between the trimmed V and J ends, which lost 0 bases and 1 base, there was a span of 9 bases. In DNA form, the CDR3 reads TGTGCCAGCAGCTTAGCGCTGGCAGTCCAAGAGACCCAGTACTTC. Translation gives CASSLALAVQETQYF.

The chain joins TRBV5-4 to TRBJ2-5; D possibly corresponds to TRBD2 (5 bases). Looked up from germline, CDR1 is SGHNT and CDR2 is YYREEE (reference sequence). V was cut by 3 bases and J by 7 bases, with 13 bases left in between. The CDR3 consists of 13 residues. CDR3 in DNA: TGTGCCAGCAGCTCCGGCGAGGCGGGGACCCAGTACTTC. Translated, it gives CASSSGEAGTQYF.

This rearrangement joins TRBV10-2 to TRBJ1-2; D unclear. V gave up 3 bases and J gave up 4 bases, with 9 bases separating them. The CDR3 consists of 13 residues. CDR1 and CDR2 (germline): WSHSY, SAAADI. The CDR3 here is CASSDSGSYGYTF. CDR3 DNA: TGCGCCAGCAGTGACTCAGGCAGCTATGGCTACACCTTC.

The V and J genes are TRBV19 and TRBJ1-5; no clear D. Per germline, CDR1 LNHDA and CDR2 SQIVND (reference sequence). The V end was cut by 7 bases, the J end by 0 bases, with 10 bases between. This CDR3 has 14 residues. The CDR3 protein is CASTLFDSNQPQHF. The CDR3 DNA sequence: TGTGCCAGTACCCTATTCGATAGCAATCAGCCCCAGCATTTT.

J is TRBJ1-5 and V is TRBV6-1; a weak D match, TRBD1 (5 bases). V gave up 10 bases and J gave up 0 bases, with 10 bases separating them. The CDR3 has 13 residues. In germline, CDR1 is MNHNS, CDR2 SASEGT. The CDR3 DNA is TGTGCCACCCGACAGAATAGCAATCAGCCCCAGCATTTT. Translated: CATRQNSNQPQHF.

The chain combines TRBV2 with TRBJ2-3; the match to TRBD1 covers 9 bases. This CDR3 region has 15 residues. V lost 6 bases, J lost 5 bases, and 9 bases stayed unmatched. Germline loops: CDR1 SNHLY, CDR2 FYNNEI. DNA of the CDR3: TGTGCCAGCAGCGAGACAGGGGGTCGGGGAGATACGCAGTATTTT. The encoded protein is CASSETGGRGDTQYF.

The genes are TRBV4-1 and TRBJ2-5; D gene unclear. The V end was cut by 0 bases, the J end by 2 bases, with 10 bases between. CDR1 and CDR2 from the germline V gene are MGHRA and YSYEKL. CDR3 length: 15 residues. This chain's CDR3 is CASSQESPRQETQYF. As DNA, the CDR3 is TGCGCCAGCAGCCAAGAAAGTCCTAGACAAGAGACCCAGTACTTC.

This chain joins TRBV5-1 and TRBJ2-7, with 8 bases matching TRBD1. The CDR3 spans 16 residues. Germline values: CDR1 SGHRS, CDR2 YFSETQ. The ends lost 0 bases at V and 2 bases at J; junction bases unmatched: 7. CDR3 sequence reads: CASSLALGQATYEQYF. Written as DNA, the CDR3 is TGCGCCAGCAGCTTGGCCTTGGGACAGGCCACCTACGAGCAGTACTTC.